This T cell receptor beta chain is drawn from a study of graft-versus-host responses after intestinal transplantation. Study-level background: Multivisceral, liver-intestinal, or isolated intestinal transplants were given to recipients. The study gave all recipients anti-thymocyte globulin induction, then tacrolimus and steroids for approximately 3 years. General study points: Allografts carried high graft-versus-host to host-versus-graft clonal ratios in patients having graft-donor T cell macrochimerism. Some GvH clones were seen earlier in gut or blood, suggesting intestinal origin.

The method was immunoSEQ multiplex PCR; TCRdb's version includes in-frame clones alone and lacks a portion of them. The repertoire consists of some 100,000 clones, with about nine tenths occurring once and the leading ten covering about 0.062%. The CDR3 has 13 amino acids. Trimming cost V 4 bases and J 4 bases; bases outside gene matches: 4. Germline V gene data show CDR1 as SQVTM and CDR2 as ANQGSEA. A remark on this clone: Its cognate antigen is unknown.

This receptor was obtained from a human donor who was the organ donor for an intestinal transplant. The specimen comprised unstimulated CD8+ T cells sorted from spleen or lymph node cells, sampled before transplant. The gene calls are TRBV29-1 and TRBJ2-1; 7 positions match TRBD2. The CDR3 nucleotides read TGCAGCGTTGTGGCTAGCGGTTACAATGAGCAGTTCTTC. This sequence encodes CSVVASGYNEQFF.